The rows below give T cell receptor beta chains drawn from one sample of a study of CD8+ T cells in alopecia areata. Repertoires were generated with immunoSEQ multiplex PCR, while TCRdb's copy carries only in-frame clones and drops some. The table records about 110,000 clones, about 50% of them present only once. Sequenced: NKG2D-low CD8+ T cells sorted from blood. All receptors come from a human donor with alopecia areata. Both conserved end residues are part of each CDR3. D genes are given only for firm matches. Clone size is not always given. Where it is, it says once, few, many or a class for expanded clones.

TRBV2	TRBD2	TRBJ2-3	-	CAATGRGDTQYF	TGTGCCGCGACCGGGAGGGGAGATACGCAGTATTTT
TRBV7-9	-	TRBJ2-2	few	CATLRPNTGELFF	TGTGCCACCCTCCGGCCGAACACCGGGGAGCTGTTTTTT
TRBV18	TRBD2	TRBJ2-6	few	CATHGRQFSGANVLTF	TGTGCCACCCACGGGAGGCAATTCTCTGGGGCCAACGTCCTGACTTTC
TRBV27	TRBD1	TRBJ2-7	-	CASSLSIGGRTSSYEQYF	TGTGCCAGCAGTTTATCGATAGGGGGCAGAACGAGCTCCTACGAGCAGTACTTC
TRBV4-2	-	TRBJ2-7	few	CASSQTDSSGEQYF	TGTGCCAGCAGCCAGACTGACTCGAGCGGCGAGCAGTACTTC
TRBV6-1	TRBD2	TRBJ2-1	-	CASSDGLAGIDEQFF	TGTGCCAGCAGTGACGGACTAGCGGGAATCGATGAGCAGTTCTTC
TRBV6-6	TRBD1	TRBJ1-2	-	CASWGQGAQDGYTF	TGTGCCAGCTGGGGACAGGGCGCCCAGGATGGCTACACCTTC
TRBV30	-	TRBJ2-7	-	CAWSVQAGWNEQYF	TGTGCCTGGAGTGTACAGGCAGGGTGGAACGAGCAGTACTTC
TRBV6-5	-	TRBJ1-2	-	CASSSGDYGYTF	TGTGCCAGCAGTTCTGGCGACTATGGCTACACCTTC
TRBV27	TRBD1	TRBJ2-1	-	CASSLRDRGQLYNEQFF	TGTGCCAGCAGTCTCCGGGACAGGGGTCAACTCTACAATGAGCAGTTCTTC
TRBV2	-	TRBJ1-1	-	CASSPAEREATEAFF	TGTGCCAGCTCGCCCGCCGAACGGGAGGCCACTGAAGCTTTCTTT
TRBV7-2	TRBD1	TRBJ2-1	-	CASSSRWDRGDEQFF	TGTGCCAGCAGCTCTCGTTGGGACAGGGGGGATGAGCAGTTCTTC
TRBV7-9	-	TRBJ2-3	few	CASSLPGPSVTDTQYF	TGTGCCAGCAGCTTGCCGGGACCTTCGGTCACAGATACGCAGTATTTT
TRBV7-9	TRBD2	TRBJ2-5	-	CASASGREGYQETQYF	TGTGCCAGCGCTAGCGGGAGGGAAGGGTACCAAGAGACCCAGTACTTC
TRBV29-1	-	TRBJ2-1	-	CSVVVASFEQFF	TGCAGCGTTGTCGTGGCGTCCTTTGAGCAGTTCTTC
TRBV5-6	TRBD2	TRBJ2-1	-	CASSLVQGDAGGPYNEQFF	TGTGCCAGCAGCTTGGTTCAGGGAGACGCGGGAGGGCCCTACAATGAGCAGTTCTTC
TRBV5-1	TRBD1	TRBJ2-3	few	CASSPGQGTDTQYF	TGCGCCAGCAGCCCTGGACAGGGAACAGATACGCAGTATTTT
TRBV19	-	TRBJ1-2	once	CASSGDSRGNANYGYTF	TGTGCCAGTAGTGGGGATTCGAGGGGGAACGCTAACTATGGCTACACCTTC
TRBV29-1	TRBD2	TRBJ2-1	-	CSVVGAPGLAGAQQFF	TGCAGCGTTGTCGGGGCGCCGGGACTAGCGGGAGCCCAACAGTTCTTC
TRBV28	-	TRBJ2-5	-	CASSSRRTSAETQYF	TGTGCCAGCAGTTCCCGCCGAACTAGTGCGGAGACCCAGTACTTC
TRBV6-5	TRBD2	TRBJ2-1	-	CASSYRLAGAYNEQFF	TGTGCCAGCAGTTATCGACTAGCGGGCGCCTACAATGAGCAGTTCTTC
TRBV11-3	-	TRBJ2-1	-	CASRLGGNEQFF	TGTGCCAGCAGGCTAGGAGGGAATGAGCAGTTCTTC
TRBV7-3	-	TRBJ2-1	-	CASSLKSRGLYNEQFF	TGTGCCAGCAGCTTAAAATCTCGCGGCCTATACAATGAGCAGTTCTTC
TRBV7-9	TRBD2	TRBJ2-1	-	CASSSPEGLARDLFF	TGTGCCAGCAGCTCCCCCGAGGGACTAGCGCGGGATCTGTTCTTC
TRBV29-1	-	TRBJ1-4	-	CSIHHRDGNEKLFF	TGCAGCATACACCACCGGGACGGAAATGAAAAACTGTTTTTT
TRBV5-1	TRBD1	TRBJ2-1	-	CASSLVDRSYNEQFF	TGCGCCAGCAGCTTAGTGGACAGGTCCTACAATGAGCAGTTCTTC
TRBV28	TRBD2	TRBJ2-3	-	CASRPFWASGEAQYF	TGTGCCAGCAGACCTTTTTGGGCTAGCGGGGAGGCGCAGTATTTT
TRBV6-1	-	TRBJ2-7	-	CASSEWAGYEQYF	TGTGCCAGCAGTGAATGGGCGGGGTACGAGCAGTACTTC
TRBV9	TRBD2	TRBJ2-7	-	CASSFRTSGRLGEQYF	TGTGCCAGCAGCTTCCGGACTAGCGGGCGCTTAGGGGAGCAGTACTTC
TRBV6-5	TRBD1	TRBJ1-2	-	CASSRDRGRDYGYTF	TGTGCCAGCAGCCGAGACAGGGGGCGCGACTATGGCTACACCTTC
TRBV7-9	TRBD1	TRBJ1-2	-	CASSLVGTGHGYTF	TGTGCCAGCAGCTTAGTTGGGACAGGACATGGCTACACCTTC
TRBV5-1	-	TRBJ1-2	-	CASSSMAQGGEANYGYTF	TGCGCCAGCAGCTCGATGGCCCAGGGTGGGGAAGCTAACTATGGCTACACCTTC
TRBV28	-	TRBJ2-5	-	CASSLGQGALQETQYF	TGTGCCAGCAGTTTGGGGCAAGGGGCCCTCCAAGAGACCCAGTACTTC
TRBV5-1	TRBD1	TRBJ1-5	few	CASSPGTGAIQPQHF	TGCGCCAGCAGCCCCGGGACAGGGGCCATTCAGCCCCAGCATTTT
TRBV29-1	-	TRBJ2-3	few	CSVEGLDYTDTQYF	TGCAGCGTTGAAGGACTAGATTACACAGATACGCAGTATTTT
TRBV29-1	TRBD2	TRBJ2-1	-	CSVDSGSSYNEQFF	TGCAGCGTGGATAGCGGGAGCTCCTACAATGAGCAGTTCTTC
TRBV6-6	TRBD1	TRBJ2-7	-	CASRDRDYEQYF	TGTGCCAGCCGGGACAGGGACTACGAGCAGTACTTC
TRBV5-4	TRBD2	TRBJ2-2	few	CASSWGLAGRTGELFF	TGTGCCAGCAGCTGGGGACTAGCGGGGCGCACCGGGGAGCTGTTTTTT
TRBV15	TRBD1	TRBJ2-1	-	CATSSRLRDSSNEQFF	TGTGCCACCAGCAGTCGTCTCCGGGACAGCTCCAATGAGCAGTTCTTC
TRBV27	-	TRBJ2-7	few	CASSLSPLREQYF	TGTGCCAGCAGTCTTTCTCCCCTACGGGAGCAGTACTTC
TRBV6-5	-	TRBJ1-2	-	CASSYRQTVNYGYTF	TGTGCCAGCAGTTACAGGCAGACAGTAAACTATGGCTACACCTTC
TRBV7-9	-	TRBJ2-1	few	CASSLDSDPIFEQFF	TGTGCCAGCAGCTTAGACAGCGATCCCATATTTGAGCAGTTCTTC
TRBV9	TRBD1	TRBJ2-7	-	CASSVGTGHTYEQYF	TGTGCCAGCAGCGTAGGGACAGGACACACCTACGAGCAGTACTTC
TRBV9	-	TRBJ2-7	-	CASTLDGYSYEQYF	TGTGCCAGCACCTTAGATGGGTACTCCTACGAGCAGTACTTC
TRBV7-9	-	TRBJ2-1	-	CATHGRGDEQFF	TGTGCCACCCATGGGCGAGGGGATGAGCAGTTCTTC
TRBV15	-	TRBJ2-1	-	CATSRDLGLLNEQFF	TGTGCCACCAGCAGAGATTTGGGACTTCTCAATGAGCAGTTCTTC
TRBV27	-	TRBJ1-1	-	CASSHRGGTEAFF	TGTGCCAGCAGTCATCGCGGGGGGACTGAAGCTTTCTTT
TRBV4-1	-	TRBJ2-7	-	CASSQGPEYEQYF	TGCGCCAGCAGCCAAGGGCCGGAGTACGAGCAGTACTTC
TRBV27	-	TRBJ2-1	few	CASSLATSTNEQFF	TGTGCCAGCAGTTTAGCGACTAGTACCAATGAGCAGTTCTTC
TRBV19	-	TRBJ1-4	few	CASSPEGATNEKLFF	TGTGCCAGTAGTCCAGAGGGCGCAACTAATGAAAAACTGTTTTTT
TRBV4-2	TRBD2	TRBJ2-3	-	CASSQGLAAPGF	TGTGCCAGCAGCCAGGGGCTAGCGGCTCCGGGTTTT